The entry below describes one TCR beta chain. Its antigen remains unidentified. Only in-frame clones appear in the TCRdb table, and some are missing; sequencing was by immunoSEQ multiplex PCR. This sample has 50,000 to 75,000 clones, with around 87% found just once. The data were taken from a study of identifying expanded T cells in peripheral blood. Collection occurred without any documented infections or immune events in donors. Whole-study results and caveats: Approximately 1.1 clones differed between technical replicates, versus roughly 17 and 20 over time. Clone count variance between roughly 2-week samples rose with total template count.

The CDR3 has 15 residues. V was clipped by 6 bases and J by 0 bases, with 13 bases between them. CDR1 is MDHEN and CDR2 is SYDVKM in the germline V gene. This clonotype originated in a person between 18 and 75 years old in good health. The sample was blood. The chain employs TRBV28 and TRBJ2-3; D is ambiguous. The CDR3 DNA sequence: TGTGCCAGCAGCGCAGGCCGAACTAGCACAGATACGCAGTATTTT. Translating gives CASSAGRTSTDTQYF.